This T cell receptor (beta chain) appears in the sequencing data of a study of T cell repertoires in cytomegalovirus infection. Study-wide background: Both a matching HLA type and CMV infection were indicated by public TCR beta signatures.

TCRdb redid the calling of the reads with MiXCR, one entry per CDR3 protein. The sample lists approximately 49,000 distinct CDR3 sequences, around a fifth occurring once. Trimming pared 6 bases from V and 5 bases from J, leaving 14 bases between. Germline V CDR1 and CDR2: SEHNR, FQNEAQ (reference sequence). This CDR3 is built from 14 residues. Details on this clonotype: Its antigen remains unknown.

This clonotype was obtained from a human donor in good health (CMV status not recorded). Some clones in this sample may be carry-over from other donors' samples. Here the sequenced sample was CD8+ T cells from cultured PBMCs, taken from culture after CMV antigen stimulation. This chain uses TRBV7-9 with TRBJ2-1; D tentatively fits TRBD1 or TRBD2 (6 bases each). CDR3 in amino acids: CASRQGPGDNEQFF. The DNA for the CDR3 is TGTGCCAGCAGGCAGGGGCCGGGGGACAATGAGCAGTTCTTC.